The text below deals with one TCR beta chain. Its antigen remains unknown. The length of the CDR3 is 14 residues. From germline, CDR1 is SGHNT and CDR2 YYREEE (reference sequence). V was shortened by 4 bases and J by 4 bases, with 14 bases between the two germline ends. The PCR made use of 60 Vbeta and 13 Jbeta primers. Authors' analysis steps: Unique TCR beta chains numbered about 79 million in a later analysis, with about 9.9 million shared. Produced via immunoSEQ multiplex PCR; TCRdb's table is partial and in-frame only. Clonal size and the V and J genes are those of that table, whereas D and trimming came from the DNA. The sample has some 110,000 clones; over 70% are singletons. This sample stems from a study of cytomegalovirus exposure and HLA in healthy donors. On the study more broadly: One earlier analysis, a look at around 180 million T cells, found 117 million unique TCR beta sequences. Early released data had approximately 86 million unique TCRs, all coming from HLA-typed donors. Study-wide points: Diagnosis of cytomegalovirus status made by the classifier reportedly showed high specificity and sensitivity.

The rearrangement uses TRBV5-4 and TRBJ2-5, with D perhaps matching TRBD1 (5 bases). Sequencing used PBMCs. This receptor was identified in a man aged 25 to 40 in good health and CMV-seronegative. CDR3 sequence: CASSAQGSLETQYF. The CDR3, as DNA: TGTGCCAGCAGCGCTCAGGGCTCGTTAGAGACCCAGTACTTC.